This TCR beta chain was obtained from a study of blood T cells in healthy people across ages. Overall study context: T cells yielded about one barcoded beta molecule per two cells through template switching.

Alongside a J-beta primer mix, a sample-barcoded 5' primer served in a second PCR lasting roughly 7 to 12 cycles. All samples yielded 2.5 million or more CDR3-containing paired-end reads. Each CDR3 protein is one row after TCRdb ran MiXCR on the 5' RACE reads. The sample has some 1.5 million distinct CDR3 sequences; about 45% are singletons. V was clipped by 4 bases and J by 6 bases, with 9 bases between them. In germline, CDR1 is MNHEY, CDR2 SVGEGT. The CDR3 totals 12 residues. V is TRBV6-2 or TRBV6-3 and J is TRBJ1-1, with D hard to call. The clonotype comes from a woman aged 18 to 35 in good health. The sequenced sample was blood. The CDR3 coding sequence is TGTGCCAGCAGTTTTCGGAGGTCTGAAGCTTTCTTT. Translating gives CASSFRRSEAFF.